The next 5 T cell receptor beta chains were all read from a single sample in a study of Tregs in tolerant kidney transplant recipients. The nonmyeloablative bone marrow transplants came from related graft donors, with transient mixed chimerism. Measured with immunoSEQ multiplex PCR; TCRdb has only the in-frame clones, and not every one. With about 6,300 clones in the sample, the ten largest clones hold approximately 6%. The material was CD4+ T cells from blood (PBMCs), obtained 6 months after the transplant. The receptor source for this set is a human patient who received a combined kidney and bone marrow transplant. Some T cells may have come from the graft donor.

This clone is labeled medium-sized based on frequency. The read is 3 residues too short to cover the CDR3 end, so that end is filled in from the germline J gene. The chain recombines TRBV5-4 with TRBJ2-2; possibly TRBD2 for D (7 bases). This CDR3 has 14 amino acids. Germline loops: CDR1 SGHNT, CDR2 YYREEE (reference sequence). The V gene lost 10 bases and the J gene lost 0 bases, with 13 bases spanning the gap. The part of the CDR3 DNA that was read is TGTGCCGGGGGGGGCGGGCCGAACACCGGGGAG. This encodes CAGGGGPNTGE. The CDR3, in full, reads CAGGGGPNTGELFF. Full variable domain (remainder filled in from reference TRBV5-4 and TRBJ2-2): ETGVTQSPTHLIKTRGQQVTLRCSSQSGHNTVSWYQQALGQGPQFIFQYYREEENGRGNFPPRFSGLQFPNYSSELNVNALELDDSALYLCAGGGGPNTGELFFGEGSRLTVL.

In the case of this clone: The CDR3 end falls 3 residues outside the read, so it is completed with the germline J gene. This chain joins TRBV19 and TRBJ1-1, with 7 positions matching TRBD1. Germline values: CDR1 LNHDA, CDR2 SQIVND (reference sequence). The CDR3 extends over 15 amino acids. V shed 3 bases and J 5 bases; nucleotides not matched to a gene: 9. CDR3 bases read: TGTGCCAGTAGTATGGGACAGCGGGCGCGGACTGAA. Translation: CASSMGQRARTE. The whole CDR3 region reads CASSMGQRARTEAFF.

With regard to this clone: Read coverage stops 3 residues before the CDR3 terminus; the germline J gene supplies the remainder. The chain has TRBV7-9 and TRBJ2-7; TRBD2 agrees at 8 bases. The CDR3 has 14 amino acids. The V gene's germline CDR1 is SEHNR and CDR2 FQNEAQ (reference sequence). V trimming: 5 bases; J trimming: 2 bases; junction bases outside the gene matches: 5. The CDR3 sequence is CASSSRSGTYEQYF. The CDR3 DNA, read in part, is TGTGCCAGCAGCAGCCGTAGCGGGACCTACGAG.

Comments on this clone: With the read ending 3 residues before the CDR3 end, the germline J gene is used to fill in that end. This sequence joins TRBV19 and TRBJ1-2; TRBD1 might be the D (6 bases). This CDR3 contains 13 residues. Germline-derived CDR1 and CDR2 are LNHDA and SQIVND (reference sequence). Trimming pared 4 bases from V and 3 bases from J, leaving 9 bases between. The CDR3 sequence is CASSKNRDYGYTF. The CDR3 DNA, read in part, is TGTGCCAGTAGTAAAAACAGGGACTATGGC.

Judged by frequency, this clone is medium-sized. The read comes to an end 3 residues before the CDR3 does, leaving the germline J gene to fill in the end. This chain links TRBV19 with TRBJ2-3, with a tentative D call TRBD2 (5 bases). Germline-derived CDR1 and CDR2 are LNHDA and SQIVND (reference sequence). Trimming left V 4 bases short and J 0 bases short, with 14 bases between. The CDR3 has 16 residues. CDR3 region: CASSRTSTSSTDTQYF. The CDR3 DNA, read in part, is TGTGCCAGTAGTAGGACTTCAACCTCTAGCACAGATACG.